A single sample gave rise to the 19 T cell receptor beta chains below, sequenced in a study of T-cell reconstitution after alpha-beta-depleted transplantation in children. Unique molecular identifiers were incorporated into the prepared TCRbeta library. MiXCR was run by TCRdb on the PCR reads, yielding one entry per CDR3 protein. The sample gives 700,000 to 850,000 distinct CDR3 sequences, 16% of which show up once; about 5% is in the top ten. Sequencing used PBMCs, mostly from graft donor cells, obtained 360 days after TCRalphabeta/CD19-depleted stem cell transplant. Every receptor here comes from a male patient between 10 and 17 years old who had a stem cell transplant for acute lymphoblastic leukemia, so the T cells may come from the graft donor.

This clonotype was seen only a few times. CDR3 protein: CSAPLSGPTYEQYF. CDR3 bases: TGCAGTGCACCTCTTAGCGGACCAACCTACGAGCAGTACTTC. This rearrangement joins TRBV20-1 to TRBJ2-7; D possibly corresponds to TRBD2 (6 bases). The CDR3 runs to 14 residues. V was trimmed by 6 bases and J by 2 bases, leaving 17 bases between them. Germline values: CDR1 DFQATT, CDR2 SNEGSKA (reference sequence).

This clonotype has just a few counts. The CDR3 region has the DNA TGCAGTGCCCTCCTAGCGGGAGGGAGCACAGATACGCAGTATTTT. This codes for CSALLAGGSTDTQYF. This sequence joins TRBV20-1 and TRBJ2-3; TRBD2 matches 12 bases. This CDR3 contains 15 residues. Trimming removed 6 bases from V and 0 bases from J; junction bases left unmatched: 4. Germline V gene sequence: CDR1 DFQATT, CDR2 SNEGSKA (reference sequence).

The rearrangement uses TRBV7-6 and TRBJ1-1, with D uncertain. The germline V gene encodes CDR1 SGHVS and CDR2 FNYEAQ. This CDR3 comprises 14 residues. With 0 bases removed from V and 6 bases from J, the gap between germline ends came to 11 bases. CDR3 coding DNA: TGTGCCAGCAGCTTAGCGGATTCGGGGTCTGAAGCTTTCTTT. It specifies CASSLADSGSEAFF.

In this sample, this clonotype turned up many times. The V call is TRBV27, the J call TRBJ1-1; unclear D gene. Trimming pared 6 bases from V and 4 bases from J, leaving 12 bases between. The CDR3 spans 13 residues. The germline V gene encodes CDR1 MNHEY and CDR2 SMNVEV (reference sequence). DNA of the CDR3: TGTGCCAGCAGCAAAGGTCATATCACTGAAGCTTTCTTT. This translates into CASSKGHITEAFF.

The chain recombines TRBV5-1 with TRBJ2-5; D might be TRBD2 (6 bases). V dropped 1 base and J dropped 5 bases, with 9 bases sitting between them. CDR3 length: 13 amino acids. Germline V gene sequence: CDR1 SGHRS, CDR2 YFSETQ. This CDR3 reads CASSLSGDETQYF. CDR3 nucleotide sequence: TGCGCCAGCAGCTTGTCGGGGGACGAGACCCAGTACTTC. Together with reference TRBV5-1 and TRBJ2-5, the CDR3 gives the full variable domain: KAGVTQTPRYLIKTRGQQVTLSCSPISGHRSVSWYQQTPGQGLQFLFEYFSETQRNKGNFPGRFSGRQFSNSRSEMNVSTLELGDSALYLCASSLSGDETQYFGPGTRLLVL.

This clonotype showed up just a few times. The CDR3 region has the DNA TGCGCCAGCAGCCAATTCATGGTGGGTGGAGAGACCCAGTACTTC. Its protein product is CASSQFMVGGETQYF. The J gene is TRBJ2-5, the V gene TRBV4-1; D unclear. This CDR3 is built from 15 residues. V lost 2 bases and J 4 bases, leaving 14 bases between the germline ends. Per the germline V gene, CDR1 is MGHRA and CDR2 is YSYEKL.

DNA for the CDR3: TGTGCCAGCAGTCCCCCAGGGCTGCCAAGGGGGAATCAGCCCCAGCATTTT. Translated, it gives CASSPPGLPRGNQPQHF. The rearrangement uses TRBV12-3 or TRBV12-4 and TRBJ1-5; a possible D gene is TRBD1 (6 bases). CDR3 length: 17 residues. V lost 5 bases and J 4 bases, leaving 21 bases between the germline ends.

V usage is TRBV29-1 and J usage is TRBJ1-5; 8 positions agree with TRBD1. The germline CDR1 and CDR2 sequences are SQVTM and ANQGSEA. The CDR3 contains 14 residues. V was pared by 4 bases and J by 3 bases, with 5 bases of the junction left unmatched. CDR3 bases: TGCAGCGTTGTCCCGACAGGGGCCAATCAGCCCCAGCATTTT. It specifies CSVVPTGANQPQHF. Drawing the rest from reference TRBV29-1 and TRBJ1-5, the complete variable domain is SAVISQKPSRDICQRGTSLTIQCQVDSQVTMMFWYRQQPGQSLTLIATANQGSEATYESGFVIDKFPISRPNLTFSTLTVSNMSPEDSSIYLCSVVPTGANQPQHFGDGTRLSIL.

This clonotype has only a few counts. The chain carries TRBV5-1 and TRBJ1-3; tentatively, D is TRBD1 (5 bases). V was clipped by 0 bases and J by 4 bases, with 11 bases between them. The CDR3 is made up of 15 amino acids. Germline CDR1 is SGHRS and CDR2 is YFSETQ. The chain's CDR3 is CASSLDLGPGNTIYF. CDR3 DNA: TGCGCCAGCAGCTTGGATCTGGGGCCAGGAAACACCATATATTTT.

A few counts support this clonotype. CDR3 nucleotide sequence: TGTGCCAGCGCCCGGGACACCACCCTTCTCTCTGGAAACACCATATATTTT. The encoded protein is CASARDTTLLSGNTIYF. The chain links TRBV18 to TRBJ1-3; the D gene is possibly TRBD1 (6 bases). Germline V CDR1 and CDR2: KGHSH, LQKENI. There are 17 residues in the CDR3. Between the trimmed V and J ends, which lost 8 bases and 0 bases, there was a span of 20 bases. Combining the CDR3 with reference TRBV18 and TRBJ1-3 gives the whole variable domain NAGVMQNPRHLVRRRGQEARLRCSPMKGHSHVYWYRQLPEEGLKFMVYLQKENIIDESGMPKERFSAEFPKEGPSILRIQQVVRGDSAAYFCASARDTTLLSGNTIYFGEGSWLTVV.

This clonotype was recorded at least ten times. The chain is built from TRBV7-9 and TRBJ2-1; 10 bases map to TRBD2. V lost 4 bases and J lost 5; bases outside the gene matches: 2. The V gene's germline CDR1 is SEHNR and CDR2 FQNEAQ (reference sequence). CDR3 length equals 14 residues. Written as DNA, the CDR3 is TGTGCCAGCAGCTCGCTAGCGGGAGACAATGAGCAGTTCTTC. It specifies CASSSLAGDNEQFF.

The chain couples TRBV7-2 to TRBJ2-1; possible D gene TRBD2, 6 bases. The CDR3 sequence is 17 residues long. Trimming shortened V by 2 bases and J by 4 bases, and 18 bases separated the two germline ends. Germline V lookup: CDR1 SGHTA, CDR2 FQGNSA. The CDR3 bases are TGTGCCAGCAGCTTACGACCCGGGACTGGTCCTTACAATGAGCAGTTCTTC. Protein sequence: CASSLRPGTGPYNEQFF.

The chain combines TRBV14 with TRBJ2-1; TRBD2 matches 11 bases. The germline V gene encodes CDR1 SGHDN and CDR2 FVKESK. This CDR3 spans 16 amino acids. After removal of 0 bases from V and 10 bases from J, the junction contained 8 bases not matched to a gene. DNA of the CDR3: TGTGCCAGCAGCCAAGATCCGGGACTAGCGGCCACGGAGCAGTTCTTC. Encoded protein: CASSQDPGLAATEQFF.

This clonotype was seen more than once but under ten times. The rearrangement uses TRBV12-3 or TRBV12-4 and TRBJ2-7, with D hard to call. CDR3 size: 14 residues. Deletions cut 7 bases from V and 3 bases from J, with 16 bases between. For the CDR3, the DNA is TGTGCCAGCACTCTAGGCCAGCAGCTCTACGAGCAGTACTTC. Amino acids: CASTLGQQLYEQYF.

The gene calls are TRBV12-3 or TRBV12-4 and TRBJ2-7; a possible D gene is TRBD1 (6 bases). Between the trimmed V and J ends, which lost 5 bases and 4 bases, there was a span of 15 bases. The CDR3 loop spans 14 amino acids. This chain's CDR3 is CASSRPDSPYEQYF. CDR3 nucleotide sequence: TGTGCCAGCAGTCGACCGGACAGCCCATACGAGCAGTACTTC.

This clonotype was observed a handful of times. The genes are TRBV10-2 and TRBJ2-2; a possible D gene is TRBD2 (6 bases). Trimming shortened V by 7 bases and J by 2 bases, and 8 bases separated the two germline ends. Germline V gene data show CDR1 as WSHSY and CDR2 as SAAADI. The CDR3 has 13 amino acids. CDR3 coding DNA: TGCGCCAGCATGGCGGGAAACACCGGGGAGCTGTTTTTT. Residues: CASMAGNTGELFF.

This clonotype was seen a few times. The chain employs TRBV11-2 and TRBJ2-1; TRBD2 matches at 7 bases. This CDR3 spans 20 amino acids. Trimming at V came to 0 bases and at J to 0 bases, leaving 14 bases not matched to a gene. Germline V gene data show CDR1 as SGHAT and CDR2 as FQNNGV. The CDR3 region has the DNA TGTGCCAGCAGCTTAGATTTCGTACCCCAAGGCGGGAGCTCCTACAATGAGCAGTTCTTC. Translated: CASSLDFVPQGGSSYNEQFF.

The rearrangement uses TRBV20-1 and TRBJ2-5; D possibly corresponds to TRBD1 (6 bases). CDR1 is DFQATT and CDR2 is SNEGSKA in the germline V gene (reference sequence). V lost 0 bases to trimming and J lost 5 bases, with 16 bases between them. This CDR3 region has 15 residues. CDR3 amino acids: CSARDGQLPQETQYF. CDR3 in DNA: TGCAGTGCTAGAGACGGACAGCTACCTCAGGAGACCCAGTACTTC.

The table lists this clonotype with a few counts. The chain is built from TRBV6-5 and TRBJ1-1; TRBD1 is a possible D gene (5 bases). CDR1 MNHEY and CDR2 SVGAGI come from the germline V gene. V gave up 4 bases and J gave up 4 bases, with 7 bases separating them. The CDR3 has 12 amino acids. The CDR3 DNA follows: TGTGCCAGCAGTTGGGGGAGCACTGAAGCTTTCTTT. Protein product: CASSWGSTEAFF.